Included here is one TCR beta chain sequence, with context. Sequencing was performed with immunoSEQ multiplex PCR; in TCRdb, only in-frame clones are kept and a portion is missing. The data show 300,000 to 350,000 clones, around 92% seen once. CDR1 is KGHSH, CDR2 LQKENI, per germline. Trimming took off 5 bases at V and 6 bases at J, with 13 bases between the two ends. The CDR3 runs 14 residues. The entry originates in a study of blood T cell repertoires in COVID-19. The TCR was taken from a woman under 40 who had recovered from COVID-19. The chain recombines TRBV18 with TRBJ2-2, with D perhaps matching TRBD1 (5 bases). Material: PBMCs or T cells enriched from blood (not recorded which). This chain's CDR3 is CASSSRQGPGELFF. The CDR3 region has the DNA TGTGCCAGCTCATCACGGCAGGGTCCCGGGGAGCTGTTTTTT.